This TCR beta chain was retrieved from a study of control samples from healthy donors and cancer patients. TCRdb keeps only in-frame clones here, not all; method: immunoSEQ multiplex PCR. This sample carries approximately 100,000 clones, approximately 86% of them seen once, and the ten largest clones take roughly 21%. The germline CDR1 and CDR2 sequences are SNHLY and FYNNEI. This CDR3 has 14 amino acids. V trimming: 7 bases; J trimming: 0 bases; junction bases outside the gene matches: 5. J is TRBJ2-7 and V is TRBV2; the match to TRBD2 covers 8 bases. What was sequenced was blood. The TCR originated in a man under 40 in good health. The CDR3 DNA is TGTGCCAGCATTCGCGGGGGGTCCTCCTACGAGCAGTACTTC. This translates into CASIRGGSSYEQYF.